The source of this T cell receptor (beta chain) is a study of T-cell memory formation after mild COVID-19. The 5'RACE method, run with constant-segment primers, produced TCR alpha and TCR beta cDNA libraries (carrying sample barcodes and UMIs). TCRdb fed the 5' RACE reads into MiXCR, producing one record per CDR3 protein. This table holds a few hundred thousand distinct CDR3 sequences, about 16% found once. Per germline, CDR1 MDHEN and CDR2 SYDVKM. The CDR3 covers 16 residues. The J segment lost 8 bases and the V segment lost 6 bases, leaving 8 bases of the junction unmatched. V usage is TRBV28 and J usage is TRBJ2-1; 15 bases fit TRBD2. Sequenced material: PBMCs or a T cell subset sorted from them (not recorded which). This receptor was taken from a man aged 18 to 30 who had mild COVID-19 (a few samples of this study predate the infection). Cell type and time point are not known. The CDR3 DNA follows: TGTGCCAGCAGCAAGGGACTAGCGGGGGGTTTCGATGAGCAGTTCTTC. Protein product: CASSKGLAGGFDEQFF.